The next 31 T cell receptor beta chains were all read from a single sample in a study of blood T cell repertoires in COVID-19. Here immunoSEQ multiplex PCR was the method, and the copy in TCRdb shows in-frame clones only, minus some. This sample yields approximately 68,000 clones, of which 86% are seen a single time; approximately 4.7% belongs to the top ten. Sample: peripheral blood. These receptors were taken from a man aged 50-60 years with active COVID-19.

V usage is TRBV12-5 and J usage is TRBJ2-1; weak D call: TRBD1 (5 bases). This CDR3 contains 13 residues. Germline V lookup: CDR1 LGHNT, CDR2 FRNRAP. Trimming pared 7 bases from V and 5 bases from J, leaving 12 bases between. CDR3 bases: TGTGCTAGTGCCAATCGCAGGGACAATGAGCAGTTCTTC. Protein sequence: CASANRRDNEQFF.

The chain is built from TRBV19 and TRBJ1-6; D is unresolved. The V end lost 5 bases, the J end lost 0 bases, and 8 bases lay between the germline ends. This CDR3 contains 15 residues. CDR1 is LNHDA and CDR2 is SQIVND in the germline V gene (reference sequence). For the CDR3, the DNA is TGTGCCAGTAGTCGTAAAAACTCCTATAATTCACCCCTCCACTTT. Translation gives CASSRKNSYNSPLHF.

The J gene is TRBJ2-1, the V gene TRBV7-3; 7 bases match TRBD2. In germline, CDR1 is SGHTA, CDR2 FQGTGA. J lost 7 bases, V lost 5 bases, and 2 bases had no gene match. This CDR3 contains 12 residues. CDR3 in DNA: TGTGCCAGCAGCCCCGGGGGGAATGAGCAGTTCTTC. It yields the protein CASSPGGNEQFF.

The chain uses TRBV5-6 and TRBJ1-1; possibly TRBD1 for D (6 bases). V shed 4 bases and J shed 4 bases, with 17 bases lying between them. Germline CDR1 is SGHDT and CDR2 is YYEEEE. This CDR3 is built from 15 residues. Here the CDR3 reads CASSPTGTWGTEAFF. CDR3 coding DNA: TGTGCCAGCAGCCCCACAGGGACCTGGGGCACTGAAGCTTTCTTT.

The rearrangement links TRBV7-3 to TRBJ1-2; a weak D match, TRBD1 (5 bases). With 0 bases removed from V and 6 bases from J, the gap between germline ends came to 11 bases. The germline gives CDR1 SGHTA, CDR2 FQGTGA. The CDR3 totals 14 residues. The CDR3 protein is CASSLTGQGNGYTF. The CDR3 nucleotides are TGTGCCAGCAGCTTAACGGGGCAGGGAAATGGCTACACCTTC.

The chain uses TRBV7-9 and TRBJ2-1, with TRBD2 identical over 10 bases. This CDR3 has 12 amino acids. Germline CDR1 and CDR2: SEHNR and FQNEAQ (reference sequence). The CDR3 bases are TGTGGAAGCGGGGGGGCAAACAATGAGCAGTTCTTC. Protein product: CGSGGANNEQFF.

The chain employs TRBV7-2 and TRBJ2-1; TRBD2 is a possible D gene (5 bases). The CDR3 covers 13 residues. With 5 bases removed from V and 9 bases from J, the gap between germline ends came to 14 bases. Germline V gene data show CDR1 as SGHTA and CDR2 as FQGNSA. The DNA of the CDR3 is TGTGCCAGCAGCGCCTGGGCCCGGGGTGAGCAGTTCTTC. Amino acids: CASSAWARGEQFF.

The chain links TRBV5-4 to TRBJ2-1; 15 bases are a match to TRBD2. After removal of 3 bases from V and 7 bases from J, the junction contained 5 bases not matched to a gene. The CDR3 has 16 amino acids. Looked up from germline, CDR1 is SGHNT and CDR2 is YYREEE (reference sequence). As DNA, the CDR3 is TGTGCCAGCAGCTCCCGGACTAGCGGGAGGGAAAATGAGCAGTTCTTC. Translating gives CASSSRTSGRENEQFF. Looking up the rest from reference TRBV5-4 and TRBJ2-1 gives the full variable domain: ETGVTQSPTHLIKTRGQQVTLRCSSQSGHNTVSWYQQALGQGPQFIFQYYREEENGRGNFPPRFSGLQFPNYSSELNVNALELDDSALYLCASSSRTSGRENEQFFGPGTRLTVL.

This clone has just a few counts. This rearrangement joins TRBV21-1 to TRBJ1-1; the table calls TRBD1, which could not be checked here. TRBV21-1 is assigned pseudogene status. This CDR3 is built from 14 residues. CDR3 region: CASTRPGANTEAFF. DNA of the CDR3: TGTGCCAGCACCCGCCCAGGGGCAAACACTGAAGCTTTCTTT.

This sequence joins TRBV2 and TRBJ2-1; weak D call: TRBD2 (6 bases). The CDR3 extends over 14 amino acids. V was clipped by 6 bases and J by 0 bases, with 9 bases between them. The germline V gene encodes CDR1 SNHLY and CDR2 FYNNEI. The chain's CDR3 is CASRRGASYNEQFF. The CDR3 region has the DNA TGTGCCAGCAGACGCGGGGCCTCCTACAATGAGCAGTTCTTC.

The rearrangement links TRBV11-2 to TRBJ1-6, with D unclear. Trimming shortened V by 1 base and J by 7 bases, and 8 bases separated the two germline ends. Germline V gives CDR1 SGHAT, CDR2 FQNNGV. This CDR3 is 14 amino acids long. DNA for the CDR3: TGTGCCAGCAGCTTAGCGGGGAGGAATTCACCCCTCCACTTT. The encoded protein is CASSLAGRNSPLHF. The entire variable domain, with the rest obtained from reference TRBV11-2 and TRBJ1-6, is as follows: EAGVAQSPRYKIIEKRQSVAFWCNPISGHATLYWYQQILGQGPKLLIQFQNNGVVDDSQLPKDRFSAERLKGVDSTLKIQPAKLEDSAVYLCASSLAGRNSPLHFGNGTRLTVT.

This clone came up once. The chain carries TRBV11-2 and TRBJ1-2; D might be TRBD1 (6 bases). Trimming removed 0 bases from V and 4 bases from J, with 15 bases in between. The CDR3 spans 16 residues. Germline CDR1 reads SGHAT; CDR2 reads FQNNGV. The CDR3 loop is CASSLEGTGLRYGYTF. The CDR3 DNA is TGTGCCAGCAGCTTAGAGGGTACAGGGCTGCGCTATGGCTACACCTTC.

In this sample, this clone turned up a few times. The chain is built from TRBV2 and TRBJ1-6; TRBD1 might be the D (5 bases). V lost 5 bases and J 3 bases, leaving 5 bases between the germline ends. Germline V gives CDR1 SNHLY, CDR2 FYNNEI. The CDR3 has 13 amino acids. The CDR3 loop reads CASSQGYNSPLHF. CDR3 coding DNA: TGTGCCAGCAGTCAGGGCTATAATTCACCCCTCCACTTT. Supplemented by reference TRBV2 and TRBJ1-6, the full variable domain reads EPEVTQTPSHQVTQMGQEVILRCVPISNHLYFYWYRQILGQKVEFLVSFYNNEISEKSEIFDDQFSVERPDGSNFTLKIRSTKLEDSAMYFCASSQGYNSPLHFGNGTRLTVT.

This chain connects TRBV4-2 to TRBJ2-7, with no clear D. CDR1 and CDR2 (germline): LGHNA, YNFKEQ. Trimming took 4 bases from V and 2 from J, leaving 9 bases between them. CDR3 size: 13 residues. CDR3: CASSRQSAYEQYF. DNA of the CDR3: TGTGCCAGCAGCCGCCAAAGCGCCTACGAGCAGTACTTC.

The chain is built from TRBV6-2 or TRBV6-3 and TRBJ1-1; 8 bases are shared with TRBD1. Trimming took 5 bases from V and 4 from J; bases not matched to a gene: 6. The germline V gene encodes CDR1 MNHEY and CDR2 SVGEGT. There are 14 residues in the CDR3. In DNA form, the CDR3 reads TGTGCCAGCAGTACCCGGACAGGGATCACTGAAGCTTTCTTT. This codes for CASSTRTGITEAFF.

A word on this clone: One junction end does not reproduce the germline sequence, and a read error may be involved. CDR3 loop: CASSLLPSETGAAF. The CDR3 DNA reads as TGTGCCAGCAGCTTACTCCCTTCTGAGACAGGGGCGGCCTTC. This chain connects TRBV11-1 to TRBJ1-2, with TRBD1 identical over 8 bases. The CDR3 contains 14 residues. Germline-derived CDR1 and CDR2 are SGHAT and FQDESV (reference sequence).

CDR3 loop: CASSFGGEVRNTIYF. The CDR3, as DNA: TGTGCCAGCAGCTTCGGGGGGGAGGTTAGGAACACCATATATTTT. The rearrangement joins TRBV5-4 to TRBJ1-3; maybe TRBD1 (5 bases). V gave up 2 bases and J gave up 7 bases, with 16 bases separating them. The CDR3 is 15 residues long. Per the germline V gene, CDR1 is SGHNT and CDR2 is YYREEE (reference sequence).

V usage is TRBV24-1 and J usage is TRBJ2-1, with 8 bases identical to TRBD1. CDR3 length equals 12 residues. The V gene's germline CDR1 is KGHDR and CDR2 SFDVKD. The junction had 0 bases not matched to a gene; V was cut back by 9 bases and J by 3 bases. The CDR3 region is CATGQGYNEQFF. Here the CDR3 DNA reads TGTGCCACCGGACAGGGCTACAATGAGCAGTTCTTC.

This chain joins TRBV9 and TRBJ2-5, with 8 bases aligning to TRBD2. Germline CDR1 is SGDLS and CDR2 is YYNGEE. V was pared by 0 bases and J by 4 bases, with 8 bases of the junction left unmatched. The CDR3 loop spans 16 amino acids. The CDR3: CASSVGGSGAGETQYF. CDR3 DNA: TGTGCCAGCAGCGTAGGTGGTAGCGGGGCGGGAGAGACCCAGTACTTC.

This chain uses TRBV4-2 with TRBJ1-2, with D possibly being TRBD1 (5 bases). Between the trimmed V and J ends, which lost 1 base and 7 bases, there was a span of 16 bases. The CDR3 extends over 15 amino acids. Germline V CDR1 and CDR2: LGHNA, YNFKEQ. The CDR3 region is CASSQVGTRVGGYTF. The CDR3 DNA reads as TGTGCCAGCAGCCAAGTTGGCACCAGGGTAGGTGGCTACACCTTC.

V is TRBV2 and J is TRBJ2-3; 13 bases align to TRBD2. J lost 2 bases, V lost 5 bases, and 4 bases had no gene match. Per germline, CDR1 SNHLY and CDR2 FYNNEI. This CDR3 is built from 16 residues. The CDR3 nucleotides read TGTGCCAGCAGTTTCGGACTAGCGGGAGACACAGATACGCAGTATTTT. This translates into CASSFGLAGDTDTQYF. The complete variable domain, with remaining parts taken from reference TRBV2 and TRBJ2-3, reads EPEVTQTPSHQVTQMGQEVILRCVPISNHLYFYWYRQILGQKVEFLVSFYNNEISEKSEIFDDQFSVERPDGSNFTLKIRSTKLEDSAMYFCASSFGLAGDTDTQYFGPGTRLTVL.

The table lists this clone with a count of one. The genes are TRBV7-3 and TRBJ2-5; 12 bases fit TRBD2. V was pared by 5 bases and J by 5 bases, with 3 bases of the junction left unmatched. This CDR3 has 14 amino acids. CDR1 is SGHTA and CDR2 is FQGTGA in the germline V gene. CDR3: CASSPSGGGETQYF. The CDR3 nucleotides read TGTGCCAGCAGCCCTAGCGGGGGGGGCGAGACCCAGTACTTC.

The V and J genes are TRBV6-1 and TRBJ2-3; 9 bases map to TRBD1. Trimming took 4 bases from V and 2 from J; bases not matched to a gene: 7. The CDR3 is made up of 16 amino acids. The germline gives CDR1 MNHNS, CDR2 SASEGT. The CDR3, as DNA: TGTGCCAGCAGTGTTGACAGGGGGAGGGTCACAGATACGCAGTATTTT. It yields the protein CASSVDRGRVTDTQYF.

V gene TRBV10-2 combines with J gene TRBJ2-1; the D gene is possibly TRBD2 (5 bases). CDR1 and CDR2 from the germline V gene are WSHSY and SAAADI. Trimming removed 0 bases from V and 9 bases from J, with 12 bases in between. CDR3 length equals 14 residues. DNA of the CDR3: TGCGCCAGCAGTGAGTCCCGAGGGCCGGGTGAGCAGTTCTTC. It specifies CASSESRGPGEQFF.

This chain uses TRBV10-3 with TRBJ2-2, with D tentatively TRBD1 (5 bases). Germline V CDR1 and CDR2: ENHRY, SYGVKD. V shed 7 bases and J shed 4 bases, with 7 bases lying between them. The CDR3 consists of 12 residues. The CDR3 sequence is CAIKGVTGELFF. Written as DNA, the CDR3 is TGTGCCATCAAAGGGGTCACCGGGGAGCTGTTTTTT.

The chain is built from TRBV3-1 (or the pseudogene TRBV3-2) and TRBJ2-3; possibly TRBD2 for D (6 bases). CDR3 length: 20 residues. CDR1 is LGHDT and CDR2 is YNNKEL in the germline V gene (reference sequence). V lost 4 bases to trimming and J lost 4 bases, with 30 bases between them. CDR3 bases: TGTGCCAGCAGCCGCCGAAAAGGCAGGGACCCTAGCGTGGGGGCAGATACGCAGTATTTT. This sequence encodes CASSRRKGRDPSVGADTQYF.

The chain employs TRBV11-2 and TRBJ1-4, with D perhaps TRBD1 (5 bases). This CDR3 spans 15 amino acids. Germline CDR1 SGHAT, CDR2 FQNNGV. V gave up 1 base and J gave up 7 bases, with 13 bases separating them. The CDR3 bases are TGTGCCAGCAGCTTAGTGGGGGGATATGGTGAAAAACTGTTTTTT. Its protein product is CASSLVGGYGEKLFF.

The sample holds one count of this clone. This chain joins TRBV9 and TRBJ1-3; D gene uncertain. The germline V gene has CDR1 SGDLS and CDR2 YYNGEE. Trimming cost V 3 bases and J 6 bases, with 22 bases left between them. The CDR3 length is 17 residues. The DNA of the CDR3 is TGTGCCAGCAGCGACCCTTTCGGCCAGGTTGAAGTAAACACCATATATTTT. Its translation is CASSDPFGQVEVNTIYF.

V gene TRBV6-6 combines with J gene TRBJ1-6; no reliable D call. CDR3 length: 16 amino acids. Germline-derived CDR1 and CDR2 are MNHNY and SVGAGI (reference sequence). Trimming stripped 6 bases from V and 0 bases from J, with 12 bases between. The CDR3 reads CASRDGKSSYNSPLHF. CDR3 sequence (DNA): TGTGCCAGCAGGGACGGGAAAAGCTCCTATAATTCACCCCTCCACTTT.

A few counts support this clone. V usage is TRBV4-3 and J usage is TRBJ2-7; TRBD1 agrees at 7 bases. CDR1 LGHNA and CDR2 YSLEER come from the germline V gene. The CDR3 runs 13 residues. The V gene end was trimmed by 2 bases and the J gene end by 5 bases; junction bases not matched to a gene: 3. CDR3 region: CASSQTGADEQYF. CDR3 nucleotide sequence: TGCGCCAGCAGCCAAACAGGGGCGGACGAGCAGTACTTC.

The count of this clone is one. The J gene is TRBJ2-1, the V gene TRBV28, with 8 nucleotides matching TRBD1. Trimming took 3 bases from V and 3 from J; bases not matched to a gene: 7. CDR3 length: 16 amino acids. Germline V CDR1 and CDR2: MDHEN, SYDVKM. CDR3: CASSFIRQGIYNEQFF. In DNA form, the CDR3 reads TGTGCCAGCAGTTTTATAAGACAGGGGATCTACAATGAGCAGTTCTTC.